This entry lists 32 T cell receptor beta chains sequenced from one sample in a study of T cell repertoires in cytomegalovirus infection. TCRdb re-derived calls from the reads in MiXCR, one entry per CDR3 protein. The table shows hundreds of thousands of distinct CDR3 sequences, with approximately 33% occurring only once. These receptors' antigens are unknown. The sample consisted of cultured PBMCs, taken from culture after CMV antigen stimulation. Source of these receptors: a human donor in good health (CMV status not recorded). Some clones in this sample may be carry-over from other donors' samples.

This clonotype appeared many times. The V gene is TRBV6-1, the J gene TRBJ2-1, with 11 bases fitting TRBD1. Trimming removed 2 bases from V and 16 bases from J; junction bases left unmatched: 19. Per germline, CDR1 MNHNS and CDR2 SASEGT. The CDR3 covers 17 residues. The CDR3 loop is CASSEYRTGTGGVRGFF. Written as DNA, the CDR3 is TGTGCCAGCAGTGAATACAGAACCGGGACAGGGGGAGTCAGAGGCTTCTTC.

J is TRBJ1-5 and V is TRBV6-6; the match to TRBD1 covers 8 bases. The CDR3 runs to 14 residues. The V and J ends lost 11 bases and 2 bases, in that order; junction bases with no gene match: 8. CDR1 and CDR2 (germline): MNHNY, SVGAGI (reference sequence). As DNA, the CDR3 is TGTGCCTGTTCGTTGACAGGGGGCAATCAGCCCCAGCATTTT. This encodes CACSLTGGNQPQHF.

This clonotype appeared a few times. This chain connects TRBV4-1 to TRBJ2-1; D call uncertain. Per germline, CDR1 MGHRA and CDR2 YSYEKL. The CDR3 is made up of 16 amino acids. V was pared by 0 bases and J by 1 base, with 10 bases between. The CDR3 DNA follows: TGCGCCAGCAGCCAAGAACAGCCCGGTTCCTACAATGAGCAGTTCTTC. As protein: CASSQEQPGSYNEQFF.

The rearrangement joins TRBV7-6 to TRBJ2-7; 9 bases map to TRBD2. CDR1 and CDR2 from the germline V gene are SGHVS and FNYEAQ. CDR3 length: 13 amino acids. V gave up 5 bases and J gave up 4 bases; unmatched junction bases: 3. The CDR3 protein is CASSKTSGYEQYF. CDR3 sequence (DNA): TGTGCCAGCAGCAAAACTAGCGGGTACGAGCAGTACTTC.

J is TRBJ2-2 and V is TRBV7-9; perhaps TRBD1 as D (6 bases). The CDR3 has 14 residues. Trimming stripped 6 bases from V and 4 bases from J, with 12 bases between. From germline, CDR1 is SEHNR and CDR2 FQNEAQ (reference sequence). The CDR3 nucleotides are TGTGCCAGCAGTCGAATACAGGGCACCGGGGAGCTGTTTTTT. Its translation: CASSRIQGTGELFF.

The genes are TRBV2 and TRBJ2-7; D is perhaps TRBD2 (5 bases). Looked up from germline, CDR1 is SNHLY and CDR2 is FYNNEI. The CDR3 length is 14 residues. Trimming took 8 bases from V and 4 from J, leaving 18 bases between them. The CDR3 DNA sequence: TGTGCCAGCGGCCGAGTCGGGGTGGAATACGAGCAGTACTTC. It translates to CASGRVGVEYEQYF.

V and J are TRBV27 and TRBJ1-1, with D possibly matching TRBD1 (6 bases). The CDR3 is 16 amino acids. Per the germline V gene, CDR1 is MNHEY and CDR2 is SMNVEV (reference sequence). Between the trimmed V and J ends, which lost 0 bases and 11 bases, there was a span of 22 bases. The CDR3 reads CASSLSAGATYLGAFF. The CDR3 region has the DNA TGTGCCAGCAGTTTATCGGCAGGGGCGACCTATTTGGGGGCTTTCTTT.

The J gene is TRBJ2-3, the V gene TRBV12-3 or TRBV12-4; D is ambiguous. The CDR3 covers 16 residues. Trimming took 2 bases from V and 2 from J, leaving 14 bases between them. The CDR3 DNA reads TGTGCCAGCAGTTTAAATCCCGACTCCCCCACAGATACGCAGTATTTT. It is translated as CASSLNPDSPTDTQYF.

The chain couples TRBV28 to TRBJ2-2, with D possibly being TRBD2 (6 bases). V lost 8 bases to trimming and J lost 0 bases, with 19 bases between them. The CDR3 loop spans 17 amino acids. CDR1 MDHEN and CDR2 SYDVKM come from the germline V gene. CDR3 nucleotides: TGTGCCAGCGCAGGTGGAGGGCAACTCTCGAACACCGGGGAGCTGTTTTTT. It translates to CASAGGGQLSNTGELFF. The full variable domain, in which reference TRBV28 and TRBJ2-2 provide the parts outside the CDR3, is DVKVTQSSRYLVKRTGEKVFLECVQDMDHENMFWYRQDPGLGLRLIYFSYDVKMKEKGDIPEGYSVSREKKERFSLILESASTNQTSMYLCASAGGGQLSNTGELFFGEGSRLTVL.

The table lists this clonotype with a few counts. The rearrangement links TRBV12-3 or TRBV12-4 to TRBJ2-1; D gene uncertain. Trimming removed 7 bases at V and 8 bases at J, with 15 bases between. The CDR3 has 13 residues. The CDR3 is CASTEDRQDEQFF. In DNA, the CDR3 is TGTGCCAGCACCGAGGACCGCCAGGATGAGCAGTTCTTC.

On this clonotype itself: Being one base from a much bigger clone, this may be a read error. V and J are TRBV6-6 and TRBJ2-3, with D possibly matching TRBD2 (5 bases). CDR1 is MNHNY, CDR2 SVGAGI, per germline (reference sequence). The CDR3 totals 13 residues. This CDR3 is CASRLPAGGTQCF. CDR3 in DNA: TGTGCCAGCAGACTCCCGGCGGGTGGCACGCAGTGTTTT.

This clonotype was detected a few times. Here the CDR3 DNA reads TGCGCCAGCAGCCCGTCAGGGGAAGCGGTGACCCAGTACTTC. Translation: CASSPSGEAVTQYF. The rearrangement joins TRBV4-1 to TRBJ2-5; the D gene is possibly TRBD1 (6 bases). The CDR3 runs 14 residues. Trimming took off 4 bases at V and 7 bases at J, with 16 bases between the two ends. The germline V gene encodes CDR1 MGHRA and CDR2 YSYEKL.

This clonotype was seen only a few times. V and J are TRBV12-3 or TRBV12-4 and TRBJ1-4, with D tentatively TRBD1 (6 bases). V lost 6 bases and J 7 bases, leaving 12 bases between the germline ends. The CDR3 totals 13 residues. CDR3 nucleotides: TGTGCCAGCAGCCAAGGGACATTTGAAAAACTGTTTTTT. This translates into CASSQGTFEKLFF.

This rearrangement joins TRBV12-3 or TRBV12-4 to TRBJ2-7; D might be TRBD1 (6 bases). This CDR3 region has 14 residues. Trimming took 6 bases from V and 2 from J, leaving 14 bases between them. The DNA for the CDR3 is TGTGCCAGCAGCTCCGGGACATCGACCTACGAGCAGTACTTC. Its protein product is CASSSGTSTYEQYF.

This clonotype was counted only a few times. The chain couples TRBV10-3 to TRBJ2-3, with TRBD1 identical over 7 bases. The length of the CDR3 is 15 residues. V lost 2 bases to trimming and J lost 4 bases; unmatched junction nucleotides: 6. The germline CDR1 and CDR2 sequences are ENHRY and SYGVKD. CDR3 DNA sequence: TGTGCCATCAGTGAGCTGGGACAGACCCCAGATACGCAGTATTTT. This gives the protein CAISELGQTPDTQYF.

This chain links TRBV7-2 with TRBJ2-1, with D possibly matching TRBD1 (6 bases). The CDR3 runs 14 residues. Germline loops: CDR1 SGHTA, CDR2 FQGNSA. V was cut by 4 bases and J by 7 bases, with 14 bases left in between. CDR3 coding DNA: TGTGCCAGCAGCTCCCCACAGGGTTGGAATGAGCAGTTCTTC. Translation gives CASSSPQGWNEQFF.

This rearrangement joins TRBV18 to TRBJ2-7; TRBD1 might be the D (6 bases). The CDR3 contains 15 residues. Trimming cost V 6 bases and J 2 bases, with 17 bases left between them. In germline, CDR1 is KGHSH, CDR2 LQKENI. The DNA of the CDR3 is TGTGCCAGCTCTCCCGGACAGTCCCAAACCTACGAGCAGTACTTC. Amino acid sequence: CASSPGQSQTYEQYF.

This clonotype showed up just a few times. This chain uses TRBV2 with TRBJ1-5; D perhaps matches TRBD1 (5 bases). The CDR3 consists of 14 residues. Trimming shortened V by 5 bases and J by 2 bases, and 10 bases separated the two germline ends. Germline V gene sequence: CDR1 SNHLY, CDR2 FYNNEI. CDR3: CASSWTRGNQPQHF. For the CDR3, the DNA is TGTGCCAGCAGTTGGACAAGAGGCAATCAGCCCCAGCATTTT.

This chain uses TRBV6-2 or TRBV6-3 with TRBJ2-3; D is ambiguous. Germline V gives CDR1 MNHEY, CDR2 SVGEGT. The CDR3 sequence is 12 residues long. Trimming removed 2 bases from V and 8 bases from J, with 8 bases in between. The CDR3 bases are TGTGCCAGCAGTTACGCTGGTGGTACGCAGTATTTT. It codes for CASSYAGGTQYF.

This clonotype has only a few counts. This sequence joins TRBV7-9 and TRBJ2-1; D is possibly TRBD1 (6 bases). Per germline, CDR1 SEHNR and CDR2 FQNEAQ (reference sequence). Trimming took 3 bases from V and 1 from J, leaving 10 bases between them. The CDR3 is 15 amino acids. The CDR3 nucleotides read TGTGCCAGCAGCTTCCCCAGGGGATCCTACAATGAGCAGTTCTTC. The encoded protein is CASSFPRGSYNEQFF.

The CDR3 nucleotides are TGTGCCAGCAGTGAAGCGGGGAGAGGGGCAGACACCCAGTACTTC. It codes for CASSEAGRGADTQYF. The chain employs TRBV6-1 and TRBJ2-5; D might be TRBD1 or TRBD2, each matching 5 bases. This CDR3 is built from 15 residues. Germline CDR1 MNHNS, CDR2 SASEGT. V was cut by 0 bases and J by 8 bases, with 16 bases left in between.

The chain uses TRBV5-1 and TRBJ1-1; D not resolved. CDR1 and CDR2 from the germline V gene are SGHRS and YFSETQ. Trimming stripped 0 bases from V and 4 bases from J, with 16 bases between. The CDR3 loop spans 16 amino acids. The CDR3 protein is CASSLASVGSGTEAFF. The CDR3 coding sequence is TGCGCCAGCAGCTTGGCTTCGGTCGGGTCGGGCACTGAAGCTTTCTTT.

This clonotype occurred a few times. V usage is TRBV11-2 and J usage is TRBJ2-5; D possibly corresponds to TRBD2 (5 bases). CDR1 and CDR2 from the germline V gene are SGHAT and FQNNGV. This CDR3 contains 15 residues. V was shortened by 0 bases and J by 5 bases, with 13 bases between the two germline ends. The CDR3 loop is CASSLELPGSETQYF. In DNA form, the CDR3 reads TGTGCCAGCAGCTTAGAACTCCCGGGATCGGAGACCCAGTACTTC.

This chain links TRBV7-2 with TRBJ2-1; D is unresolved. The CDR3 is 14 residues long. The V end was cut by 5 bases, the J end by 7 bases, with 15 bases between. Germline V gene sequence: CDR1 SGHTA, CDR2 FQGNSA. In DNA, the CDR3 is TGTGCCAGCAGCCCTGTAACCTGGGTAAATGAGCAGTTCTTC. It is translated as CASSPVTWVNEQFF.

This clonotype has a handful of counts. The chain is built from TRBV12-5 and TRBJ1-6, with 9 positions matching TRBD1. The CDR3 has 16 residues. V lost 4 bases and J lost 7; bases outside the gene matches: 8. Germline CDR1 reads LGHNT; CDR2 reads FRNRAP. The chain's CDR3 is CASGSPYRGRNSPLHF. The CDR3 DNA follows: TGTGCTAGTGGTTCACCCTACAGGGGGCGGAATTCACCCCTCCACTTT.

The rearrangement joins TRBV10-3 to TRBJ1-5; D not certain. The CDR3 loop spans 13 amino acids. Trimming stripped 10 bases from V and 4 bases from J, with 14 bases between. Germline values: CDR1 ENHRY, CDR2 SYGVKD. CDR3: CATKQTPNQPQHF. As DNA, the CDR3 is TGTGCCACCAAGCAGACACCTAATCAGCCCCAGCATTTT.

The genes are TRBV2 and TRBJ2-1; 9 bases line up with TRBD1. The CDR3 sequence is 15 residues long. CDR1 is SNHLY and CDR2 is FYNNEI in the germline V gene. V was pared by 4 bases and J by 7 bases, with 8 bases of the junction left unmatched. This CDR3 reads CASSAPGQGGNEQFF. The CDR3 DNA follows: TGTGCCAGCAGTGCCCCGGGACAGGGTGGAAATGAGCAGTTCTTC.

This clonotype showed up many times. CDR3 residues: CASSSDLVEQYF. Written as DNA, the CDR3 is TGTGCCAGCAGCTCGGACCTGGTGGAGCAGTACTTC. The chain combines TRBV7-9 with TRBJ2-7; D not certain. CDR1 is SEHNR, CDR2 FQNEAQ, per germline (reference sequence). Trimming left V 4 bases short and J 7 bases short, with 11 bases between. The CDR3 loop spans 12 amino acids.

This clonotype was observed at least ten times. The chain recombines TRBV7-2 with TRBJ1-6; D is uncertain. CDR1 is SGHTA and CDR2 is FQGNSA in the germline V gene. CDR3 length: 13 amino acids. Trimming took 2 bases from V and 8 from J, leaving 7 bases between them. CDR3 coding DNA: TGTGCCAGCAGCTTAAGGTCAGATTCACCCCTCCACTTT. Its protein is CASSLRSDSPLHF.

The chain couples TRBV19 to TRBJ1-3; 9 nucleotides match TRBD1. The V gene's germline CDR1 is LNHDA and CDR2 SQIVND (reference sequence). The V segment lost 6 bases and the J segment 1 base; nucleotides outside the gene matches: 7. The CDR3 consists of 16 residues. In DNA form, the CDR3 reads TGTGCCAGTAGCCTCCGTGGGACAGGGTCTGGAAACACCATATATTTT. Its translation: CASSLRGTGSGNTIYF.

The sample holds a few counts of this clonotype. The chain links TRBV7-9 to TRBJ2-7, with TRBD1 matching over 11 bases. The CDR3 covers 16 residues. Looked up from germline, CDR1 is SEHNR and CDR2 is FQNEAQ (reference sequence). J lost 2 bases, V lost 0 bases, and 3 bases had no gene match. Written as DNA, the CDR3 is TGTGCCAGCAGCTTAGCCTCGGGACAGGGGGCCTACGAGCAGTACTTC. This gives the protein CASSLASGQGAYEQYF.

This clonotype was seen a handful of times. V is TRBV6-4 and J is TRBJ2-7; possibly TRBD1 for D (5 bases). The germline V gene encodes CDR1 MRHNA and CDR2 SNTAGT. V dropped 4 bases and J dropped 2 bases, with 9 bases sitting between them. The CDR3 extends over 13 amino acids. CDR3 nucleotide sequence: TGTGCCAGCAGTGCCGGACAAGCCTACGAGCAGTACTTC. Amino acids: CASSAGQAYEQYF.